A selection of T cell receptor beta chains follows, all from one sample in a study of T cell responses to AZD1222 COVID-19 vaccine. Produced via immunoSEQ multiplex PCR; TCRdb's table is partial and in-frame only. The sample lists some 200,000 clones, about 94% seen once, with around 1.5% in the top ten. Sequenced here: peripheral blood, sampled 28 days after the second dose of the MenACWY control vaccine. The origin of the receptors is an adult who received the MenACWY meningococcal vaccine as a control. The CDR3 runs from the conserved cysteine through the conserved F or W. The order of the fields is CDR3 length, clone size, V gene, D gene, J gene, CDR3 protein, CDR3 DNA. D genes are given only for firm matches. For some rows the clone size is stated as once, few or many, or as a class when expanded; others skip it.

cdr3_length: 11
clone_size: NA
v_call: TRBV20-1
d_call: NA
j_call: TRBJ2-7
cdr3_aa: CSARDAYEQYF
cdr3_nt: TGCAGTGCTAGGGACGCCTACGAGCAGTACTTC

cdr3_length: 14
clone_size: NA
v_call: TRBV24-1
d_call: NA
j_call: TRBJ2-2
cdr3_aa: CATSVRGRTGELFF
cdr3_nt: TGTGCCACCAGTGTCAGGGGACGGACCGGGGAGCTGTTTTTT

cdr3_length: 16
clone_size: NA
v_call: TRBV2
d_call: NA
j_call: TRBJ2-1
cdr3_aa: CASAEAGRSSYNEQFF
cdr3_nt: TGTGCCAGCGCCGAGGCTGGGAGGAGCTCCTACAATGAGCAGTTCTTC

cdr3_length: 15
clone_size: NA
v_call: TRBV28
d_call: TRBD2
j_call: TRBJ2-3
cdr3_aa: CASSRSSGETDTQYF
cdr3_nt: TGTGCCAGCAGTAGGTCTAGCGGGGAAACAGATACGCAGTATTTT

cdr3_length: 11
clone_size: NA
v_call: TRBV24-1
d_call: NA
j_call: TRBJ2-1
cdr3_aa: CATTQGGEQFF
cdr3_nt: TGTGCCACCACCCAGGGAGGTGAGCAGTTCTTC

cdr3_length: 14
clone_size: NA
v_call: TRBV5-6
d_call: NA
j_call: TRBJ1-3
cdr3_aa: CASSGRSSGNTIYF
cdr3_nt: TGTGCCAGCAGTGGTAGAAGCTCTGGAAACACCATATATTTT

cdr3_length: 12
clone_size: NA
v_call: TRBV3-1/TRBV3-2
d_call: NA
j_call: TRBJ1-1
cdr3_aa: CASSPQGTEAFF
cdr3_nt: TGTGCCAGCAGCCCCCAGGGCACTGAAGCTTTCTTT

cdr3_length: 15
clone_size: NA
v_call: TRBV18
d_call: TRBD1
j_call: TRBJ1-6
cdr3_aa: CASSAGTAYNSPLHF
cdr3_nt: TGTGCCAGCTCTGCCGGGACAGCCTATAATTCACCCCTCCACTTT

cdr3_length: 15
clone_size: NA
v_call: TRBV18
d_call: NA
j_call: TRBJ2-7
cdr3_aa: CASSPGELPLGEQYF
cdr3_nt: TGTGCCAGCTCACCAGGTGAGCTCCCCTTGGGCGAGCAGTACTTC

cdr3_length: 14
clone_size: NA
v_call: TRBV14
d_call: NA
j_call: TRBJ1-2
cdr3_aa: CASSQLPGVYGYTF
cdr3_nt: TGTGCCAGCAGCCAACTGCCGGGGGTCTATGGCTACACCTTC

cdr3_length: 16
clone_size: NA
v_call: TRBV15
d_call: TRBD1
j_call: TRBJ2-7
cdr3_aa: CATSRRPWTGSNEQYF
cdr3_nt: TGTGCCACCAGCAGACGTCCTTGGACAGGGAGCAACGAGCAGTACTTC

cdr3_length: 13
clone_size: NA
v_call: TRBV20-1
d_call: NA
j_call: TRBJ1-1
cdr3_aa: CSASGQMNTEAFF
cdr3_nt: TGCAGTGCTAGTGGACAGATGAACACTGAAGCTTTCTTT

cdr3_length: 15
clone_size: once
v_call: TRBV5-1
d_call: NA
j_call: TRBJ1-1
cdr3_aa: CASRPDGGWNTEAFF
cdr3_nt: TGCGCCAGCAGACCGGATGGAGGCTGGAACACTGAAGCTTTCTTT

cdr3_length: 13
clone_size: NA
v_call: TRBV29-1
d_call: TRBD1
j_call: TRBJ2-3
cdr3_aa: CSGRTGLTDTQYF
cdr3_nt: TGCAGCGGACGGACAGGCCTGACGGATACGCAGTATTTT